Listed below are T cell receptor beta chains from one sample, sequenced in a study of blood T cells in healthy people across ages. TCRdb redid the calling of the 5' RACE reads with MiXCR, one entry per CDR3 protein. The table includes about 1.6 million distinct CDR3 sequences, almost 35% detected once. The specimen sequenced was blood. The receptor set was obtained from a woman in her 30s in good health. The CDR3 runs from the conserved cysteine through the conserved F or W. The order of the fields is J gene, clone size, D gene, V gene, CDR3 protein, CDR3 DNA. D genes are given only for firm matches. Clone sizes are given selectively: once, few, many, or a class where the clone is expanded.

J: TRBJ2-7
size: few
D: NA
V: TRBV20-1
CDR3: CSASKGALAPGEQYF
DNA: TGCAGTGCTAGTAAGGGGGCACTAGCCCCCGGCGAGCAGTACTTC

J: TRBJ2-3
size: NA
D: TRBD2
V: TRBV5-1
CDR3: CASSRTAGATDTQYF
DNA: TGCGCCAGCAGCCGTACAGCGGGGGCGACCGATACGCAGTATTTT

J: TRBJ2-5
size: NA
D: NA
V: TRBV5-1
CDR3: CASGLVPGSGTQYF
DNA: TGCGCCAGCGGCTTGGTTCCGGGGTCGGGGACCCAGTACTTC

J: TRBJ1-2
size: NA
D: NA
V: TRBV27
CDR3: CASRHENYGYTF
DNA: TGTGCCAGCAGACACGAAAACTATGGCTACACCTTC

J: TRBJ1-1
size: NA
D: TRBD1
V: TRBV5-1
CDR3: CAGSLGQGIPNTEAFF
DNA: TGCGCCGGCAGCTTGGGACAGGGCATACCGAACACTGAAGCTTTCTTT

J: TRBJ1-4
size: few
D: NA
V: TRBV5-1
CDR3: CASSAGKGEKLFF
DNA: TGCGCCAGCAGTGCCGGGAAAGGAGAAAAACTGTTTTTT

J: TRBJ1-5
size: NA
D: TRBD1
V: TRBV3-1
CDR3: CASSPHGGGDQPQHF
DNA: TGTGCCAGCAGCCCCCACGGAGGGGGCGATCAGCCCCAGCATTTT

J: TRBJ2-7
size: few
D: TRBD1
V: TRBV6-5
CDR3: CASSSKTGQKVSFYEQYF
DNA: TGTGCCAGCAGTTCGAAAACGGGACAGAAGGTTTCCTTTTACGAGCAGTACTTC

J: TRBJ2-5
size: NA
D: NA
V: TRBV20-1
CDR3: CSARVEQGQETRYF
DNA: TGCAGTGCTAGAGTAGAACAGGGTCAAGAGACCCGGTACTTC

J: TRBJ2-1
size: NA
D: NA
V: TRBV20-1
CDR3: CSARMGRISYNEQFF
DNA: TGCAGTGCTAGGATGGGGAGAATTTCCTACAATGAGCAGTTCTTC

J: TRBJ1-1
size: once
D: TRBD1
V: TRBV20-1
CDR3: CSAREQGVPLNTEAFF
DNA: TGCAGTGCTAGAGAACAGGGGGTGCCCTTGAACACTGAAGCTTTCTTT

J: TRBJ1-5
size: once
D: TRBD1
V: TRBV29-1
CDR3: CSVDPRTGEGQPQHF
DNA: TGCAGCGTTGATCCCAGGACAGGCGAGGGACAGCCCCAGCATTTT

J: TRBJ2-5
size: many
D: NA
V: TRBV7-9
CDR3: CASSLAWQETQYF
DNA: TGTGCCAGCAGCTTAGCGTGGCAAGAGACCCAGTACTTC

J: TRBJ2-7
size: NA
D: NA
V: TRBV5-6
CDR3: CASSSTRLVSYEQYF
DNA: TGTGCCAGCAGTTCCACTCGACTAGTTTCCTACGAGCAGTACTTC

J: TRBJ2-1
size: NA
D: NA
V: TRBV24-1
CDR3: CATSGGRSGNEQFF
DNA: TGTGCCACCAGTGGGGGGAGGTCGGGCAATGAGCAGTTCTTC

J: TRBJ2-1
size: NA
D: NA
V: TRBV7-9
CDR3: CASSLAKINSYNEQFF
DNA: TGTGCCAGCAGCTTAGCGAAGATAAACTCCTACAATGAGCAGTTCTTC

J: TRBJ2-7
size: few
D: NA
V: TRBV6-2/TRBV6-3
CDR3: CASSYSSWDEQYF
DNA: TGTGCCAGCAGTTACTCGAGCTGGGACGAGCAGTACTTC

J: TRBJ2-5
size: NA
D: NA
V: TRBV2
CDR3: CASSERSRAETQYF
DNA: TGTGCCAGCAGTGAAAGGTCTCGCGCAGAGACCCAGTACTTC

J: TRBJ2-3
size: NA
D: NA
V: TRBV5-4
CDR3: CASRIGPPTSTDTQYF
DNA: TGTGCCAGCAGGATTGGGCCCCCAACCAGCACAGATACGCAGTATTTT

J: TRBJ1-2
size: NA
D: NA
V: TRBV20-1
CDR3: CGARQAGGGYTF
DNA: TGCGGTGCTCGACAGGCGGGCGGTGGCTACACCTTC

J: TRBJ2-3
size: once
D: TRBD2
V: TRBV28
CDR3: CASTGGRSRSTDTQYF
DNA: TGTGCCAGCACGGGCGGGAGATCCAGGAGCACAGATACGCAGTATTTT

J: TRBJ2-1
size: many
D: TRBD2
V: TRBV7-8
CDR3: CASSLERGVSYNEQFF
DNA: TGTGCCAGCAGCTTAGAGCGGGGGGTCTCCTACAATGAGCAGTTCTTC

J: TRBJ2-1
size: many
D: TRBD2
V: TRBV27
CDR3: CASSPTGGVYNEQFF
DNA: TGTGCCAGCAGCCCGACTGGGGGGGTTTACAATGAGCAGTTCTTC

J: TRBJ1-5
size: NA
D: TRBD1
V: TRBV12-3/TRBV12-4
CDR3: CASRVQGQKYSNQPQHF
DNA: TGTGCCAGCAGAGTACAGGGACAGAAGTATAGCAATCAGCCCCAGCATTTT

J: TRBJ2-7
size: few
D: NA
V: TRBV13
CDR3: CASSLNGGGNLPYEQYF
DNA: TGTGCCAGCAGCTTAAACGGAGGCGGTAACCTTCCCTACGAGCAGTACTTC

J: TRBJ1-5
size: few
D: TRBD1
V: TRBV28
CDR3: CASSRRDSYSNQPQHF
DNA: TGTGCCAGCAGTAGGCGGGACAGCTATAGCAATCAGCCCCAGCATTTT

J: TRBJ1-2
size: NA
D: TRBD1
V: TRBV27
CDR3: CASSPSRGDRGYGYTF
DNA: TGTGCCAGCAGTCCATCGCGGGGGGACAGGGGCTATGGCTACACCTTC

J: TRBJ1-5
size: NA
D: NA
V: TRBV7-8
CDR3: CASSLERGLKPSNQPQHF
DNA: TGTGCCAGCAGCTTAGAACGGGGACTTAAACCTAGCAATCAGCCCCAGCATTTT

J: TRBJ1-4
size: NA
D: TRBD1
V: TRBV5-1
CDR3: CASSLTGTEAEKLFF
DNA: TGCGCCAGCAGCTTGACCGGGACAGAGGCCGAAAAACTGTTTTTT

J: TRBJ2-1
size: NA
D: NA
V: TRBV12-3/TRBV12-4
CDR3: CASTLEGEAFNEQFF
DNA: TGTGCCAGCACCTTGGAAGGGGAGGCCTTCAATGAGCAGTTCTTC

J: TRBJ2-3
size: few
D: NA
V: TRBV6-6
CDR3: CASSYALTDTQYF
DNA: TGTGCCAGCAGTTACGCACTTACCGATACGCAGTATTTT

J: TRBJ2-1
size: once
D: NA
V: TRBV2
CDR3: CASSAAGTYEQFF
DNA: TGTGCCAGCAGTGCCGCCGGGACTTATGAGCAGTTCTTC

J: TRBJ2-1
size: few
D: TRBD2
V: TRBV20-1
CDR3: CSARDRASGAYNEQFF
DNA: TGCAGTGCTAGAGATCGGGCTAGCGGGGCCTACAATGAGCAGTTCTTC

J: TRBJ2-3
size: NA
D: NA
V: TRBV19
CDR3: CASSSTALTDTQYF
DNA: TGTGCCAGTAGCTCGACAGCCCTCACAGATACGCAGTATTTT

J: TRBJ1-2
size: NA
D: TRBD1
V: TRBV6-1
CDR3: CTTEDRLDYGYTF
DNA: TGTACCACAGAGGACAGGTTGGACTATGGCTACACCTTC

J: TRBJ1-5
size: NA
D: NA
V: TRBV10-3
CDR3: CAISEGSHLGNNQPQHF
DNA: TGTGCCATCAGTGAGGGATCTCATTTGGGTAATAATCAGCCCCAGCATTTT

J: TRBJ1-2
size: NA
D: TRBD1
V: TRBV10-1
CDR3: CASSEGRGRLDYGYTF
DNA: TGCGCCAGCAGTGAAGGCAGGGGGCGTCTCGACTATGGCTACACCTTC